One and the same sample provided the 23 T cell receptor beta chains below, sequenced in a study of T cell responses to AZD1222 COVID-19 vaccine. Data came from immunoSEQ multiplex PCR; TCRdb stores just in-frame clones and leaves some out. The sample holds more than 110,000 clones, approximately 92% seen once. Sequences were derived from peripheral blood, sampled 28 days after the second AZD1222 dose. Every receptor here comes from an adult who received the AZD1222 COVID-19 vaccine.

This chain links TRBV19 with TRBJ1-2; the match to TRBD1 covers 7 bases. Germline CDR1 LNHDA, CDR2 SQIVND (reference sequence). The V and J ends lost 6 bases and 0 bases, in that order; junction bases with no gene match: 13. The CDR3 is 17 amino acids. The CDR3 is CASRYRGGGSSNYGYTF. The CDR3 DNA is TGTGCCAGTAGATACAGGGGAGGAGGGAGTTCTAACTATGGCTACACCTTC.

The V call is TRBV15, the J call TRBJ1-5; TRBD1 might be the D (6 bases). Germline lookup yields CDR1 LNHNV and CDR2 YYDKDF (reference sequence). The CDR3 consists of 16 residues. With 0 bases removed from V and 7 bases from J, the gap between germline ends came to 16 bases. The CDR3 protein is CATSRDRPGGRQPQHF. In DNA form, the CDR3 reads TGTGCCACCAGCAGAGATAGGCCCGGGGGCCGGCAGCCCCAGCATTTT. The full variable domain, its missing parts supplied by reference TRBV15 and TRBJ1-5, is DAMVIQNPRYQVTQFGKPVTLSCSQTLNHNVMYWYQQKSSQAPKLLFHYYDKDFNNEADTPDNFQSRRPNTSFCFLDIRSPGLGDTAMYLCATSRDRPGGRQPQHFGDGTRLSIL.

J is TRBJ2-7 and V is TRBV27; D gene unclear. The CDR3 covers 15 residues. The V end was cut by 1 base, the J end by 1 base, with 11 bases between. Germline V CDR1 and CDR2: MNHEY, SMNVEV (reference sequence). The CDR3 loop is CASSLYRTGSYEQYF. The CDR3 nucleotides read TGTGCCAGCAGTTTATATAGGACGGGTTCCTACGAGCAGTACTTC.

The chain recombines TRBV7-3 with TRBJ2-1; D may match TRBD1 or TRBD2 (5 bases each). Trimming left V 6 bases short and J 7 bases short, with 19 bases between. Germline values: CDR1 SGHTA, CDR2 FQGTGA. There are 15 residues in the CDR3. CDR3 protein: CASSPTGGRGNEQFF. As DNA, the CDR3 is TGTGCCAGCAGTCCCACAGGCGGACGAGGGAATGAGCAGTTCTTC. Using reference TRBV7-3 and TRBJ2-1 for the parts outside the CDR3, the full variable domain is GAGVSQTPSNKVTEKGKYVELRCDPISGHTALYWYRQSLGQGPEFLIYFQGTGAADDSGLPNDRFFAVRPEGSVSTLKIQRTERGDSAVYLCASSPTGGRGNEQFFGPGTRLTVL.

The chain joins TRBV7-6 to TRBJ2-3; TRBD2 agrees at 7 bases. Germline CDR1 SGHVS, CDR2 FNYEAQ. The CDR3 extends over 15 amino acids. V lost 1 base, J lost 6 bases, and 7 bases stayed unmatched. The CDR3 protein is CASSLVGGGRDTQYF. CDR3 nucleotides: TGTGCCAGCAGCTTAGTCGGGGGAGGGAGGGATACGCAGTATTTT.

The rearrangement links TRBV29-1 to TRBJ2-1, with 14 nucleotides matching TRBD2. Looked up from germline, CDR1 is SQVTM and CDR2 is ANQGSEA. Unmatched junction bases numbered 6, after V lost 4 bases and J lost 7 bases. The length of the CDR3 is 15 residues. CDR3 sequence reads: CSVGGTSGRKNEQFF. The CDR3 bases are TGCAGCGTTGGGGGGACTAGCGGGAGAAAGAATGAGCAGTTCTTC.

The chain uses TRBV18 and TRBJ1-1, with D unclear. Trimming removed 4 bases from V and 1 base from J, with 4 bases in between. There are 12 residues in the CDR3. Germline CDR1 and CDR2: KGHSH and LQKENI. CDR3 region: CASSQENTEAFF. In nucleotides, the CDR3 is TGTGCCAGCTCACAGGAGAACACTGAAGCTTTCTTT.

This clone was picked up a small number of times. The rearrangement joins TRBV5-8 to TRBJ1-2, with D possibly being TRBD1 (6 bases). The CDR3 runs 14 residues. From germline, CDR1 is SGHTS and CDR2 YDEGEE. The V and J ends lost 4 bases and 8 bases respectively, with 18 bases between them. This CDR3 is CASSMTGLGSGYTF. CDR3 sequence (DNA): TGTGCCAGCAGCATGACAGGCTTAGGATCGGGCTACACCTTC.

The V call is TRBV6-5, the J call TRBJ1-5; D ambiguous. Germline CDR1 MNHEY, CDR2 SVGAGI. The CDR3 length is 14 residues. Trimming cost V 3 bases and J 5 bases, with 11 bases left between them. The CDR3 DNA reads as TGTGCCAGCAGTTATCTCGGAGGCGATCAGCCCCAGCATTTT. It translates to CASSYLGGDQPQHF.

The rearrangement links TRBV30 to TRBJ2-7; the D is unclear. CDR1 is GTSNPN and CDR2 is SVGIG in the germline V gene (reference sequence). V lost 3 bases to trimming and J lost 3 bases, with 12 bases between them. The CDR3 totals 13 residues. This chain's CDR3 is CAWRPSVNYEQYF. The CDR3 DNA reads TGTGCCTGGAGGCCGAGCGTTAACTACGAGCAGTACTTC.

The rearrangement joins TRBV5-4 to TRBJ1-3, with unresolved D. Trimming shortened V by 0 bases and J by 4 bases, and 8 bases separated the two germline ends. Germline CDR1 reads SGHNT; CDR2 reads YYREEE (reference sequence). The CDR3 length is 14 residues. In DNA form, the CDR3 reads TGTGCCAGCAGCTTGGGTGGCGGAGGAAACACCATATATTTT. Translating it yields CASSLGGGGNTIYF.

The J gene is TRBJ2-2, the V gene TRBV18, with D unresolved. Germline CDR1 is KGHSH and CDR2 is LQKENI. Trimming removed 8 bases from V and 7 bases from J, with 8 bases in between. The CDR3 runs 11 residues. In DNA, the CDR3 is TGTGCCAGCCTCACGGGCGGGGAGCTGTTTTTT. Amino acid sequence: CASLTGGELFF.

The J gene is TRBJ1-1, the V gene TRBV5-1; no firm D call. Trimming left V 2 bases short and J 6 bases short, with 5 bases between. The CDR3 runs 11 residues. Germline-derived CDR1 and CDR2 are SGHRS and YFSETQ. The CDR3 DNA reads TGCGCCAGCAGCTTTGGCGCTGAAGCTTTCTTT. It codes for CASSFGAEAFF. The full variable domain, in which reference TRBV5-1 and TRBJ1-1 provide the parts outside the CDR3, is KAGVTQTPRYLIKTRGQQVTLSCSPISGHRSVSWYQQTPGQGLQFLFEYFSETQRNKGNFPGRFSGRQFSNSRSEMNVSTLELGDSALYLCASSFGAEAFFGQGTRLTVV.

The rearrangement joins TRBV18 to TRBJ2-5, with D uncertain. Trimming shortened V by 2 bases and J by 5 bases, and 9 bases separated the two germline ends. The germline gives CDR1 KGHSH, CDR2 LQKENI. This CDR3 comprises 13 residues. The CDR3 DNA reads TGTGCCAGCTCACCAGGCAGCTTGGAGACCCAGTACTTC. Translated: CASSPGSLETQYF. The variable domain in full, with the rest retrieved from reference TRBV18 and TRBJ2-5, is NAGVMQNPRHLVRRRGQEARLRCSPMKGHSHVYWYRQLPEEGLKFMVYLQKENIIDESGMPKERFSAEFPKEGPSILRIQQVVRGDSAAYFCASSPGSLETQYFGPGTRLLVL.

This rearrangement joins TRBV28 to TRBJ1-5; perhaps TRBD1 as D (5 bases). CDR1 is MDHEN, CDR2 SYDVKM, per germline. Trimming took off 3 bases at V and 3 bases at J, with 9 bases between the two ends. The CDR3 is made up of 14 amino acids. In nucleotides, the CDR3 is TGTGCCAGCAGTTTGGGACTTATCAATCAGCCCCAGCATTTT. Encoded protein: CASSLGLINQPQHF.

The gene calls are TRBV10-2 and TRBJ1-1; possible D gene TRBD1, 5 bases. The germline V gene encodes CDR1 WSHSY and CDR2 SAAADI. CDR3 length: 13 amino acids. Between the trimmed V and J ends, which lost 6 bases and 3 bases, there was a span of 11 bases. The CDR3 DNA reads as TGCGCCAGCAGGCCCGGGGGAGACACTGAAGCTTTCTTT. It is translated as CASRPGGDTEAFF.

This chain uses TRBV19 with TRBJ2-6; tentatively, D is TRBD2 (6 bases). Per the germline V gene, CDR1 is LNHDA and CDR2 is SQIVND (reference sequence). Trimming took 5 bases from V and 0 from J, leaving 14 bases between them. CDR3 size: 17 residues. The CDR3 DNA follows: TGTGCCAGTAGTCAATGGGGGGTTACCTCTGGGGCCAACGTCCTGACTTTC. This codes for CASSQWGVTSGANVLTF.

This clone was detected once. This sequence joins TRBV6-4 and TRBJ1-6; D is undetermined. Germline V lookup: CDR1 MRHNA, CDR2 SNTAGT. The length of the CDR3 is 14 residues. V was pared by 6 bases and J by 7 bases, with 13 bases between. The CDR3 reads CASRLHRENSPLHF. The CDR3 DNA reads as TGTGCCAGCAGACTACACCGAGAGAATTCACCCCTCCACTTT.

CDR3 sequence reads: CAWNRNRDTEAFF. The CDR3 DNA follows: TGTGCCTGGAACCGGAACAGGGACACTGAAGCTTTCTTT. The rearrangement uses TRBV30 and TRBJ1-1, with TRBD1 as a possible D gene (6 bases). Trimming shortened V by 4 bases and J by 3 bases, and 12 bases separated the two germline ends. The CDR3 covers 13 residues. Per the germline V gene, CDR1 is GTSNPN and CDR2 is SVGIG (reference sequence).

The chain couples TRBV4-2 to TRBJ2-7; D is perhaps TRBD1 (6 bases). The germline V gene has CDR1 LGHNA and CDR2 YNFKEQ. CDR3 length: 18 residues. Trimming removed 0 bases from V and 5 bases from J, with 23 bases in between. The CDR3 DNA sequence: TGTGCCAGCAGCCAAGAATCCAGGGGCACCCGCCCCAGTGACGAGCAGTACTTC. Translating gives CASSQESRGTRPSDEQYF.

This clone has a handful of counts. The V call is TRBV30, the J call TRBJ2-5, with 9 bases fitting TRBD2. The CDR3 totals 17 residues. Germline V gives CDR1 GTSNPN, CDR2 SVGIG (reference sequence). The junction had 14 bases not matched to a gene; V was cut back by 2 bases and J by 4 bases. The CDR3 loop is CAWSRPGVAGVRETQYF. In nucleotides, the CDR3 is TGTGCCTGGAGTAGACCCGGGGTAGCGGGAGTCAGAGAGACCCAGTACTTC.

This clone has only one observation. The rearrangement links TRBV7-8 to TRBJ1-2; no firm D call. CDR1 is SGHVS, CDR2 FQNEAQ, per germline. The V gene lost 1 base and the J gene lost 8 bases, with 23 bases spanning the gap. The CDR3 is 17 amino acids. The CDR3 reads CASSLEPAAVGNIGYTF. The CDR3 bases are TGTGCCAGCAGCTTAGAACCAGCAGCGGTGGGTAATATCGGCTACACCTTC.

This clone was counted between two and nine times. The CDR3 DNA reads as TGTGCCAGCAGTGGGACCGGGACAGCAAATTCACCCCTCCACTTT. Its translation: CASSGTGTANSPLHF. The chain carries TRBV11-2 and TRBJ1-6; TRBD1 matches at 7 bases. The CDR3 sequence is 15 residues long. The V gene's germline CDR1 is SGHAT and CDR2 FQNNGV. V lost 6 bases to trimming and J lost 7 bases; unmatched junction nucleotides: 9.